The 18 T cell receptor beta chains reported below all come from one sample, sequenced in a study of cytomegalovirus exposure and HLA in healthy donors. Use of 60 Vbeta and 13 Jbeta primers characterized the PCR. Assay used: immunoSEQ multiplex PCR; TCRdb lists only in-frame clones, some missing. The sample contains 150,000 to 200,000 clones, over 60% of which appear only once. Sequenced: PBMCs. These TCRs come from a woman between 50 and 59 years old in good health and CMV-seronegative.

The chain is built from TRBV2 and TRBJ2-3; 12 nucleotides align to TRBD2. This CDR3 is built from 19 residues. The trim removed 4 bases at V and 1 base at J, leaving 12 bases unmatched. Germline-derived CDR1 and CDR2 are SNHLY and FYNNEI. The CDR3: CASSASLAGGPPGTDTQYF. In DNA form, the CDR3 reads TGTGCCAGCAGTGCCTCCCTAGCGGGGGGGCCACCTGGCACAGATACGCAGTATTTT.

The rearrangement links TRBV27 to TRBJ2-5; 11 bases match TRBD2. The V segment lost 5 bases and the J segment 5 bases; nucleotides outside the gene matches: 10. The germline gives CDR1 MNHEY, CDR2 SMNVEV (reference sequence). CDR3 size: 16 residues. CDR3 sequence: CASSQGLADTRETQYF. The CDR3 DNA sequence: TGTGCCAGCAGTCAGGGACTAGCGGACACGCGGGAGACCCAGTACTTC.

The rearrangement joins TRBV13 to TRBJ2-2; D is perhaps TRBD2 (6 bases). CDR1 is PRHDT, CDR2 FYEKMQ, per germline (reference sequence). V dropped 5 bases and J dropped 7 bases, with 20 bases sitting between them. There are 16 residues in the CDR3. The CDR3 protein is CASSQLAASEDGELFF. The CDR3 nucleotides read TGTGCCAGCAGCCAATTAGCCGCTAGCGAGGACGGGGAGCTGTTTTTT.

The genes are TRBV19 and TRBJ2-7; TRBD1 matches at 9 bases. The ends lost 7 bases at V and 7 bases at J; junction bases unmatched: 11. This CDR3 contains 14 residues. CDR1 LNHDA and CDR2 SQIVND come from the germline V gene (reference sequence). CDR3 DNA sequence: TGTGCCAGTAACCCGGGACAGGGTTTCGGAGAGCAGTACTTC. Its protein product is CASNPGQGFGEQYF.

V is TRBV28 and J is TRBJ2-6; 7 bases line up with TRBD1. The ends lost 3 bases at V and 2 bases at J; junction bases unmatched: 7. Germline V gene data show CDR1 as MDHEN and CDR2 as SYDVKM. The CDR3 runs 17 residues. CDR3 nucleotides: TGTGCCAGCAGTTTGTCACAGGGGAGCCCTGGGGCCAACGTCCTGACTTTC. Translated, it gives CASSLSQGSPGANVLTF.

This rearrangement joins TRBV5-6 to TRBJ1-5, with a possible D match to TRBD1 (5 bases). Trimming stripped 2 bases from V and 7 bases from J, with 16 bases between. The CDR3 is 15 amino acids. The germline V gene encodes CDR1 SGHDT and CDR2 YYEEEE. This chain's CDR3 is CASSFRGDSRQPQHF. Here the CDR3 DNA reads TGTGCCAGCAGCTTTAGGGGTGACAGCAGACAGCCCCAGCATTTT.

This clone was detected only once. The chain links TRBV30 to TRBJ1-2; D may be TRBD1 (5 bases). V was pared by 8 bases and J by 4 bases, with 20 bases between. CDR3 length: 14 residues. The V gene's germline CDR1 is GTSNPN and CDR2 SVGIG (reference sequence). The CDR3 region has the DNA TGTGCCGCTCCTTCTGCAGGACAACTCTATGGCTACACCTTC. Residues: CAAPSAGQLYGYTF. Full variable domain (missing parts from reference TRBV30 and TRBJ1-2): SQTIHQWPATLVQPVGSPLSLECTVEGTSNPNLYWYRQAAGRGLQLLFYSVGIGQISSEVPQNLSASRPQDRQFILSSKKLLLSDSGFYLCAAPSAGQLYGYTFGSGTRLTVV.

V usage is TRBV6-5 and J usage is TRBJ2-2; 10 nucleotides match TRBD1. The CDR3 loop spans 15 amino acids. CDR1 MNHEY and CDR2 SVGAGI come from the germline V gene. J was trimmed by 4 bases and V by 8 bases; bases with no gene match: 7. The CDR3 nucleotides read TGTGCCAGCCTACGGGACAGGGGACCCACCGGGGAGCTGTTTTTT. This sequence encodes CASLRDRGPTGELFF.

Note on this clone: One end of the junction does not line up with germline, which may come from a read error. The CDR3 sequence: CSSSFHPGGTEAFF. The CDR3 DNA sequence: TGTTCCAGCAGCTTCCATCCCGGAGGGACTGAAGCTTTCTTT. V and J are TRBV7-9 and TRBJ1-1, with D hard to call. Germline V gene lookup returns CDR1 SEHNR and CDR2 FQNEAQ (reference sequence). The CDR3 extends over 14 amino acids.

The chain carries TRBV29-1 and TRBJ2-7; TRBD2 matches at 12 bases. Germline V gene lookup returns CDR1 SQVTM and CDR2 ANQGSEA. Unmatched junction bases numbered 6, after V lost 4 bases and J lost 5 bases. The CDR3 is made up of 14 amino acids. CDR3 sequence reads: CSVGPRLAGDEQYF. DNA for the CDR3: TGCAGCGTTGGACCCCGACTAGCGGGAGACGAGCAGTACTTC.

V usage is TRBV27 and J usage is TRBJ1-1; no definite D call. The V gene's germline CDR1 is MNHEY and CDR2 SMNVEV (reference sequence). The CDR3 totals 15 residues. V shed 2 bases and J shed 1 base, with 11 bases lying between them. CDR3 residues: CASSLKAGQNTEAFF. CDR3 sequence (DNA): TGTGCCAGCAGTTTAAAGGCAGGCCAGAACACTGAAGCTTTCTTT.

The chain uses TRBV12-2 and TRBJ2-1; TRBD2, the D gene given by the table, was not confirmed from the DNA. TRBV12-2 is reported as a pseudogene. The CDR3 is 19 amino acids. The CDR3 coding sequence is TGTGCAAGTCGCTTAGCGTTGTGGGGGGGGCAGAGCTCCTACAATGAGCAGTTCTTC. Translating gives CASRLALWGGQSSYNEQFF.

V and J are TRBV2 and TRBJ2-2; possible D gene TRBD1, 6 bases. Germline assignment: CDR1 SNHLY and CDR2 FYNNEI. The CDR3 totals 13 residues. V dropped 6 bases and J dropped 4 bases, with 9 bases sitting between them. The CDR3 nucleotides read TGTGCCAGCAGCAGGGGACGCACCGGGGAGCTGTTTTTT. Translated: CASSRGRTGELFF.

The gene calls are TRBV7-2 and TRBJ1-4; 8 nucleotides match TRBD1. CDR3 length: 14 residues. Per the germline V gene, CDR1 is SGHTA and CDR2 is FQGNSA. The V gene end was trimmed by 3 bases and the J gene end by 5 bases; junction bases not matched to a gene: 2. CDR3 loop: CASSLDRVNEKLFF. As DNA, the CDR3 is TGTGCCAGCAGCTTGGACAGGGTAAATGAAAAACTGTTTTTT.

Here the CDR3 DNA reads TGTGCCAGCAGTTTATGGGGGGGGGTGATTCAAGAGCAGTACTTC. Amino acids: CASSLWGGVIQEQYF. The rearrangement joins TRBV28 to TRBJ2-7, with 7 bases aligning to TRBD2. This CDR3 has 15 amino acids. The V gene's germline CDR1 is MDHEN and CDR2 SYDVKM. Unmatched junction bases numbered 9, after V lost 0 bases and J lost 7 bases. Based on the CDR3 plus reference TRBV28 and TRBJ2-7, the full variable domain is DVKVTQSSRYLVKRTGEKVFLECVQDMDHENMFWYRQDPGLGLRLIYFSYDVKMKEKGDIPEGYSVSREKKERFSLILESASTNQTSMYLCASSLWGGVIQEQYFGPGTRLTVT.

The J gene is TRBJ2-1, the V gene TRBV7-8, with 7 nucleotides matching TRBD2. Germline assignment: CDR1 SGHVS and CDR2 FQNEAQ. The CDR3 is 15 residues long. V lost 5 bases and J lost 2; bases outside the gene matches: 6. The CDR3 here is CASSPRLAAYNEQFF. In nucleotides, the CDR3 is TGTGCCAGCAGCCCGAGACTAGCAGCCTACAATGAGCAGTTCTTC.

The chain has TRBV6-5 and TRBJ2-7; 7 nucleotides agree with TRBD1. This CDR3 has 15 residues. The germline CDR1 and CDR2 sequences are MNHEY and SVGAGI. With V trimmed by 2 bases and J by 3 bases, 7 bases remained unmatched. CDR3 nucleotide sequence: TGTGCCAGCAGTTACAATCTGGGACAGAACTACGAGCAGTACTTC. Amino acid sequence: CASSYNLGQNYEQYF.

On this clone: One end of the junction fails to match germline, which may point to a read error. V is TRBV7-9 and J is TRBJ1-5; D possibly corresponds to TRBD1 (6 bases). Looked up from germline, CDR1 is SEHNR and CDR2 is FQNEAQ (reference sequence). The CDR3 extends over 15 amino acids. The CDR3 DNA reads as TGTTCCAGCAGCCGTTTCAGGGGCTCAGAGCAGCCCCAGCATTTT. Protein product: CSSSRFRGSEQPQHF. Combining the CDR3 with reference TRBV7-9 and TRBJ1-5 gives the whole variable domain DTGVSQNPRHKITKRGQNVTFRCDPISEHNRLYWYRQTLGQGPEFLTYFQNEAQLEKSRLLSDRFSAERPKGSFSTLEIQRTEQGDSAMYLCSSSRFRGSEQPQHFGDGTRLSIL.